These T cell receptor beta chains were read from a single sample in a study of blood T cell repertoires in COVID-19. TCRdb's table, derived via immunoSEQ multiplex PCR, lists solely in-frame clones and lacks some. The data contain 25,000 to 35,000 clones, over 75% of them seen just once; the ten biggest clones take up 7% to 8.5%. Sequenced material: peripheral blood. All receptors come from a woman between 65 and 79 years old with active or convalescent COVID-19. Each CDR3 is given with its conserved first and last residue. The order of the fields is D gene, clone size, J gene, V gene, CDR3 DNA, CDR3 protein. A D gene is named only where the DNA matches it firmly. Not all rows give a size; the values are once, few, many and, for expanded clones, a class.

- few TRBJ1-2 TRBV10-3 TGTGCCATCAGTGAGATCGGGAATGGCTACACCTTC CAISEIGNGYTF
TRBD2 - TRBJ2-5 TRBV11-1 TGTGCCAGCAGCGCACTAGCGGGGGGGCCGGAGACCCAGTACTTC CASSALAGGPETQYF
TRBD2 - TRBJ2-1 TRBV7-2 TGTGCCAGCAGCTCCCTTCCGGGGGGGCGGGATGAGCAGTTCTTC CASSSLPGGRDEQFF
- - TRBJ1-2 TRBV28 TGTGCCATTACCCCGCCGGGGTACTATGGCTACACCTTC CAITPPGYYGYTF
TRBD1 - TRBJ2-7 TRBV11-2 TGTGCCAGCAGCCACCCGGCAGGGGGCGAGCAGTACTTC CASSHPAGGEQYF
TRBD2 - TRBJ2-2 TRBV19 TGTGCCAGTAGTATCTGGGGGGGATCGAACACCGGGGAGCTGTTTTTT CASSIWGGSNTGELFF
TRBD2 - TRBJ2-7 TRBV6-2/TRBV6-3 TGTGCCAGCAGTTACTCGGTCTTTAGCGGGAGTTACTACGAGCAGTACTTC CASSYSVFSGSYYEQYF
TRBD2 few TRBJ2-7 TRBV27 TGTGCCAGCAGTTTAATACGGACTAGCGGGGCCTACGAGCAGTACTTC CASSLIRTSGAYEQYF
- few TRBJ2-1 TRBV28 TGTGCCAGCAGTTTTTCACTCCTCGAGCAGTTCTTC CASSFSLLEQFF
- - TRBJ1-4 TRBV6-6 TGTGCCAGCAGTCCTCAAATTCCGGAGAAACTGTTTTTT CASSPQIPEKLFF
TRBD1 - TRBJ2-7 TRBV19 TGTGCCAGTAGTATATCGGGACAGGGGGCCTACGAGCAGTACTTC CASSISGQGAYEQYF
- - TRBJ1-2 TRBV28 TGTGCCAGCAGTTTAATCCGCGGAGGTCTTACAGGCTACACCTTC CASSLIRGGLTGYTF
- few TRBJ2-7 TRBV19 TGTGCCAGTAGTATCCTCTCAGCACTAGGAGCCTACGAGCAGTACTTC CASSILSALGAYEQYF
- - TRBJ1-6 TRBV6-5 TGTGCCAGCAGTTACGACAGGAGCTCCTATAATTCACCCCTCCACTTT CASSYDRSSYNSPLHF
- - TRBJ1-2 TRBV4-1 TGCGCCAGCAGCCAATCCCAGGCGTCCCTTAACTATGGCTACACCTTC CASSQSQASLNYGYTF
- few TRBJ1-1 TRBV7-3 TGTGCCAGCAGCTCATCGGAGGGTACTGAAGCTTTCTTT CASSSSEGTEAFF
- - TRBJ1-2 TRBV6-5 TGTGCCAGCTCGGACTGGATTTATGGCTACACCTTC CASSDWIYGYTF
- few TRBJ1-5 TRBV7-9 TGTGCCAGCAGTGGGACATCAAGCAATCAGCCCCAGCATTTT CASSGTSSNQPQHF
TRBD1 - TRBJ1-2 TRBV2 TGTGCCAGCAGCGGGGACAGTAGCTCTGATGGCTACACCTTC CASSGDSSSDGYTF
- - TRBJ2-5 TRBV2 TGTGCCAGCGGCTTTACGATGGAGACCCAGTACTTC CASGFTMETQYF
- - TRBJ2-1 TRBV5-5 TGTGCCAGCAGCCTGACAGGGAGGCCTTACAATGAGCAGTTCTTC CASSLTGRPYNEQFF
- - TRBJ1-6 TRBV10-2 TGCGCCAGCTGTGGAGGGATAAATTCACCCCTCCACTTT CASCGGINSPLHF
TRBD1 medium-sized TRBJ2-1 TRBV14 TGTGCCAGCAGCCAGTTACAAGGACAGGGGCCCTACAATGAGCAGTTCTTC CASSQLQGQGPYNEQFF
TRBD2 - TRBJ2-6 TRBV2 TGTGCCAGCAGTGAAAATGGGGCGGGAGCTGGGGCCAACGTCCTGACTTTC CASSENGAGAGANVLTF
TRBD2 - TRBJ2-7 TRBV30 TGTGCCTGGGCTTCCGGTAGCGGGGTCAACGAGCAGTACTTC CAWASGSGVNEQYF
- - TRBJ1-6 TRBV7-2 TGTGCCAGCAGCTTATACGAGGCCGTTAATTCACCCCTCCACTTT CASSLYEAVNSPLHF
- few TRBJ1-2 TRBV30 TGTGCCTGGAGGTTGGGGGGGGGAAGCTATGGCTACACCTTC CAWRLGGGSYGYTF
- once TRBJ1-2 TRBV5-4 TGTGCCAGCAGCTCGACAGCCCATAACTATGGCTACACCTTC CASSSTAHNYGYTF
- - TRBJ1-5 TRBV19 TGTGCCAGTAGTCCCCAAGCGGGAACGAGTCAGCCCCAGCATTTT CASSPQAGTSQPQHF
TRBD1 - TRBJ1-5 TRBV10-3 TGTGCCATCAGCCCCTCCCCGGGACAGGGGAATCAGCCCCAGCATTTT CAISPSPGQGNQPQHF
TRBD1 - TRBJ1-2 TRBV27 TGTGCCAGCAGAGGACAGGGCGTAACTCCCTATGGCTACACCTTC CASRGQGVTPYGYTF
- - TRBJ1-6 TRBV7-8 TGTGCCAGCAGCTTAGACCGAACGGATTCACCCCTCCACTTT CASSLDRTDSPLHF
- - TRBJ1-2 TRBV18 TGTGCCAGCTCACCCCGCGGGTGGGACTATGGCTACACCTTC CASSPRGWDYGYTF
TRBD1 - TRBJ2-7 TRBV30 TGTGCCTGGAGTGTACGGGGCCCAGGGGGCGCCTACGAGCAGTACTTC CAWSVRGPGGAYEQYF
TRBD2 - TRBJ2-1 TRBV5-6 TGTGCCAGCAGCTTGTTAACGGGAGGGCCGAATGAGCAGTTCTTC CASSLLTGGPNEQFF
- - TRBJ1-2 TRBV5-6 TGTGCCAGCAGCTTGGGCAGCTATGGCTACACCTTC CASSLGSYGYTF
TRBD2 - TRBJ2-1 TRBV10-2 TGCGCCAGCAGTGAGTCGGCAGGGACTAGCGTTGAGCAGTTCTTC CASSESAGTSVEQFF
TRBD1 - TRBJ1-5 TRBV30 TGTGCCTGGAGTAAATCCCCGGGACAGGGTATCAATCAGCCCCAGCATTTT CAWSKSPGQGINQPQHF
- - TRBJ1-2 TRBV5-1 TGCGCCAGCAGCTCGGCTGGGGTACAGGGCGGCTACACCTTC CASSSAGVQGGYTF
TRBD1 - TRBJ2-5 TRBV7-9 TGTGCCAGCTGCCCATGGGTGGGGGACAGGGCCTACCAAGAGACCCAGTACTTC CASCPWVGDRAYQETQYF
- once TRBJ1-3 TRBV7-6 TGTGCCAGCAGCTTAGGAACAGGGCACTCTGGAAACACCATATATTTT CASSLGTGHSGNTIYF
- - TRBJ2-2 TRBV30 TGTGCCTGGAACCCGAGAGGTTATAACACCGGGGAGCTGTTTTTT CAWNPRGYNTGELFF
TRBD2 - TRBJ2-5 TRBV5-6 TGTGCCAGCAGCTTGGGGGGACTAGGGGGAGAGACCCAGTACTTC CASSLGGLGGETQYF
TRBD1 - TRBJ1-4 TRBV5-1 TGCGCCAGCAGCTTAGGACAGGGGGCTGCCCAATCTGGACTGTTTTTT CASSLGQGAAQSGLFF
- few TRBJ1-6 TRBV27 TGTGCCAGCAGTTTTGAGGGAGTTTCCTATAATTCACCCCTCCACTTT CASSFEGVSYNSPLHF
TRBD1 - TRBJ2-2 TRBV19 TGTGCCAGTAGCAGGGGGGACAGGGGTTCGAACACCGGGGAGCTGTTTTTT CASSRGDRGSNTGELFF
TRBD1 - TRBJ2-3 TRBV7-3 TGTGCCAGCAGCTCGACAGGGGTCTTCACAGATACGCAGTATTTT CASSSTGVFTDTQYF
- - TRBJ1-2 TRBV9 TGTGCCAGCAGCGTAGGAGTGCGAGCGGTCTATGGCTACACCTTC CASSVGVRAVYGYTF
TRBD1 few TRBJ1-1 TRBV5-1 TGCGCCAGCAGCTTGGCCGAACAGGGGTACCGGAACACTGAAGCTTTCTTT CASSLAEQGYRNTEAFF
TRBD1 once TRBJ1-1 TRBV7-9 TGTGCCAGCAGCTCCCTCCAAGGGACAGGCATCAGGGCGAACACTGAAGCTTTCTTT CASSSLQGTGIRANTEAFF
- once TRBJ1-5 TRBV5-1 TGCGCCAGCAGCTTGAATGGACAGCACAATCAGCCCCAGCATTTT CASSLNGQHNQPQHF
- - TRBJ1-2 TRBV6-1 TGTGCCAGCAGTTTATTTGGCCAGGGAGGATATGGCTACACCTTC CASSLFGQGGYGYTF
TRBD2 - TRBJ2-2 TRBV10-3 TGTGCCATCAGTGGTGGTGGGAGGGAAGCCGGGGAGCTGTTTTTT CAISGGGREAGELFF
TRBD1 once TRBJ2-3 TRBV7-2 TGTGCCAGCAGCAACCGGGACAGGGTAGCAGATACGCAGTATTTT CASSNRDRVADTQYF